This T cell receptor (beta chain) derives from a study of beta chain features in type 1 diabetes. Study-wide points: Equally in patients and controls, PCR might preferentially amplify shorter templates. Patients showed naive, central memory and Treg TCRB repertoires that appeared more similar than those of healthy donors. All four CD4+ subsets of Type 1 diabetes patients contained TCRB CDR3s that were moderately but significantly shorter.

In its sample, this clone was seen a few times. Its target is unknown. The CDR3 runs 15 residues. V lost 5 bases and J lost 4; bases outside the gene matches: 10. Germline values: CDR1 MNHNY, CDR2 SVGAGI (reference sequence). The investigators reverse transcribed all of the isolated RNA, so they sequenced expressed TCRB transcripts. Produced via immunoSEQ multiplex PCR; TCRdb's table is partial and in-frame only. The repertoire holds roughly 140,000 clones, with approximately 10% as singletons. The sample comprised central memory CD4+ T cells from blood. This sequence joins TRBV6-6 and TRBJ2-7; 8 bases are a match to TRBD2. The clonotype comes from a man aged 30 to 45 with type 1 diabetes. CDR3 DNA: TGTGCCAGCAGTCACCTCTGGGCGGGAGGATACGAGCAGTACTTC. This codes for CASSHLWAGGYEQYF.